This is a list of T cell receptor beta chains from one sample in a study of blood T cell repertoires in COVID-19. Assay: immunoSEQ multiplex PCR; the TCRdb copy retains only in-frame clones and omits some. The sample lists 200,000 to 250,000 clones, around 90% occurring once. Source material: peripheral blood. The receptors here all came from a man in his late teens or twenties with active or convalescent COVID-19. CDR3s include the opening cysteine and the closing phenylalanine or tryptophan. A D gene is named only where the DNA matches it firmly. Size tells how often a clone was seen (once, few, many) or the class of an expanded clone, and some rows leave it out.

cdr3_aa: CASSAGQGGGTEAFF
cdr3_nt: TGCGCCAGCAGCGCGGGACAGGGAGGCGGCACTGAAGCTTTCTTT
j_call: TRBJ1-1
clone_size: .
d_call: TRBD1
v_call: TRBV5-1

cdr3_aa: CASSHLEKLFF
cdr3_nt: TGCGCCAGCAGCCACCTAGAAAAACTGTTTTTT
j_call: TRBJ1-4
clone_size: once
d_call: .
v_call: TRBV4-3

cdr3_aa: CASSPPPGTGELFF
cdr3_nt: TGTGCCAGCAGCCCCCCTCCAGGGACCGGGGAGCTGTTTTTT
j_call: TRBJ2-2
clone_size: once
d_call: .
v_call: TRBV7-2

cdr3_aa: CASSQDRGRNAGNTIYF
cdr3_nt: TGTGCCAGCAGCCAGGACAGGGGGCGCAACGCTGGAAACACCATATATTTT
j_call: TRBJ1-3
clone_size: .
d_call: TRBD1
v_call: TRBV14

cdr3_aa: CATSRDRSGQLYEQYF
cdr3_nt: TGTGCCACCAGCAGAGATCGTTCGGGACAGTTATACGAGCAGTACTTC
j_call: TRBJ2-7
clone_size: .
d_call: TRBD1
v_call: TRBV15

cdr3_aa: CASSLGASHTEAFF
cdr3_nt: TGTGCCAGCAGCCTGGGGGCCAGCCACACTGAAGCTTTCTTT
j_call: TRBJ1-1
clone_size: .
d_call: .
v_call: TRBV6-2/TRBV6-3

cdr3_aa: CASSLAGGGLAREQYF
cdr3_nt: TGTGCCAGCAGCTTAGCGGGTGGGGGACTAGCGAGGGAGCAGTACTTC
j_call: TRBJ2-7
clone_size: .
d_call: TRBD2
v_call: TRBV7-2

cdr3_aa: CASRDLGSLRYEQYF
cdr3_nt: TGTGCCAGCAGAGATCTCGGGAGTTTGAGGTACGAGCAGTACTTC
j_call: TRBJ2-7
clone_size: once
d_call: .
v_call: TRBV6-5

cdr3_aa: CSAPSVYGYTF
cdr3_nt: TGCAGTGCTCCATCAGTCTATGGCTACACCTTC
j_call: TRBJ1-2
clone_size: .
d_call: .
v_call: TRBV20-1

cdr3_aa: CASSYSHKGRETQYF
cdr3_nt: TGTGCCAGCAGTTACTCGCACAAGGGGAGGGAGACCCAGTACTTC
j_call: TRBJ2-5
clone_size: .
d_call: .
v_call: TRBV6-5

cdr3_aa: CASSVQGIGGTF
cdr3_nt: TGTGCCAGCAGCGTTCAGGGTATCGGGGGGACCTTC
j_call: TRBJ1-2
clone_size: .
d_call: .
v_call: TRBV9

cdr3_aa: CAWSFRDRLYF
cdr3_nt: TGTGCCTGGAGTTTCCGGGACAGGCTATATTTT
j_call: TRBJ1-3
clone_size: .
d_call: TRBD1
v_call: TRBV30

cdr3_aa: CASSQDLAGVNIQYF
cdr3_nt: TGCGCCAGCAGCCAAGATCTAGCAGGGGTGAACATTCAGTACTTC
j_call: TRBJ2-4
clone_size: .
d_call: .
v_call: TRBV4-3

cdr3_aa: CASSLAGDDEQYF
cdr3_nt: TGTGCCAGCAGCTTGGCGGGTGACGACGAGCAGTACTTC
j_call: TRBJ2-7
clone_size: .
d_call: .
v_call: TRBV5-4

cdr3_aa: CASSPTRGVSTEAFF
cdr3_nt: TGCGCCAGCAGCCCTACCCGGGGGGTTAGCACTGAAGCTTTCTTT
j_call: TRBJ1-1
clone_size: .
d_call: .
v_call: TRBV5-1

cdr3_aa: CASGFRGPNEKLFF
cdr3_nt: TGTGCCAGCGGGTTCAGGGGCCCTAATGAAAAACTGTTTTTT
j_call: TRBJ1-4
clone_size: .
d_call: .
v_call: TRBV2

cdr3_aa: CASSPPAAGAANTEAFF
cdr3_nt: TGTGCCAGCTCACCACCTGCGGCAGGGGCAGCGAACACTGAAGCTTTCTTT
j_call: TRBJ1-1
clone_size: .
d_call: .
v_call: TRBV18

cdr3_aa: CASARDKNTEAFF
cdr3_nt: TGTGCCAGCGCCCGGGACAAGAACACTGAAGCTTTCTTT
j_call: TRBJ1-1
clone_size: .
d_call: .
v_call: TRBV18

cdr3_aa: CASSLGSGSGQDTQYF
cdr3_nt: TGTGCCAGCAGCTTAGGTAGCGGGAGTGGGCAAGATACGCAGTATTTT
j_call: TRBJ2-3
clone_size: .
d_call: TRBD2
v_call: TRBV7-9

cdr3_aa: CASSEAGGDPYNEQFF
cdr3_nt: TGTGCCAGCAGTGAAGCAGGGGGCGATCCCTACAATGAGCAGTTCTTC
j_call: TRBJ2-1
clone_size: many
d_call: TRBD1
v_call: TRBV6-1

cdr3_aa: CASSIPRTEGAGELFF
cdr3_nt: TGTGCCAGTAGTATCCCGAGGACAGAGGGGGCCGGGGAGCTGTTTTTT
j_call: TRBJ2-2
clone_size: .
d_call: .
v_call: TRBV19

cdr3_aa: CAWSGGLAGGVRYEQYF
cdr3_nt: TGTGCCTGGAGTGGCGGACTAGCGGGAGGTGTTAGGTACGAGCAGTACTTC
j_call: TRBJ2-7
clone_size: .
d_call: TRBD2
v_call: TRBV30

cdr3_aa: CASTGLAGGPAGELFF
cdr3_nt: TGCGCCTCTACGGGACTAGCGGGAGGGCCGGCCGGGGAGCTGTTTTTT
j_call: TRBJ2-2
clone_size: .
d_call: TRBD2
v_call: TRBV5-1

cdr3_aa: CASSPSAAGANYGYTF
cdr3_nt: TGTGCCAGCTCACCGTCGGCAGCCGGAGCTAACTATGGCTACACCTTC
j_call: TRBJ1-2
clone_size: once
d_call: .
v_call: TRBV18

cdr3_aa: CASSLFDRNYEQYF
cdr3_nt: TGTGCCAGCAGCTTATTCGACAGAAACTACGAGCAGTACTTC
j_call: TRBJ2-7
clone_size: .
d_call: .
v_call: TRBV11-2

cdr3_aa: CASSPNIVSHNEQFF
cdr3_nt: TGTGCCAGCAGTCCAAACATCGTATCCCACAATGAGCAGTTCTTC
j_call: TRBJ2-1
clone_size: once
d_call: .
v_call: TRBV7-6

cdr3_aa: CASSPREGLGNEQFF
cdr3_nt: TGTGCCAGCAGCCCGCGGGAGGGCCTTGGCAATGAGCAGTTCTTC
j_call: TRBJ2-1
clone_size: .
d_call: TRBD2
v_call: TRBV7-8

cdr3_aa: CASSLIGTLADNEQFF
cdr3_nt: TGTGCCAGCAGCTTAATAGGGACGCTAGCGGACAATGAGCAGTTCTTC
j_call: TRBJ2-1
clone_size: .
d_call: TRBD2
v_call: TRBV11-2

cdr3_aa: CASSWGRDEKLFF
cdr3_nt: TGTGCCAGCAGTTGGGGGCGCGATGAAAAACTGTTTTTT
j_call: TRBJ1-4
clone_size: few
d_call: .
v_call: TRBV27

cdr3_aa: CASSQYSGTPNQPQHF
cdr3_nt: TGTGCCAGCAGCCAATATTCCGGGACTCCTAATCAGCCCCAGCATTTT
j_call: TRBJ1-5
clone_size: .
d_call: .
v_call: TRBV3-1/TRBV3-2

cdr3_aa: CASRGLGRDNTEAFF
cdr3_nt: TGTGCCAGCAGGGGGCTCGGGAGAGACAACACTGAAGCTTTCTTT
j_call: TRBJ1-1
clone_size: .
d_call: .
v_call: TRBV28

cdr3_aa: CASSRGFGGGLFF
cdr3_nt: TGTGCCAGCAGCCGAGGGTTTGGCGGAGGACTGTTTTTT
j_call: TRBJ1-4
clone_size: .
d_call: .
v_call: TRBV3-1/TRBV3-2

cdr3_aa: CSVGEIHQPQHF
cdr3_nt: TGCAGCGTCGGTGAGATTCATCAGCCCCAGCATTTT
j_call: TRBJ1-5
clone_size: .
d_call: .
v_call: TRBV29-1

cdr3_aa: CATRTGEGSPLHF
cdr3_nt: TGTGCCACCCGGACAGGGGAAGGTTCACCCCTCCACTTT
j_call: TRBJ1-6
clone_size: .
d_call: TRBD1
v_call: TRBV2

cdr3_aa: CASGGLNTGELFF
cdr3_nt: TGTGCCAGCGGAGGACTTAACACCGGGGAGCTGTTTTTT
j_call: TRBJ2-2
clone_size: .
d_call: .
v_call: TRBV27

cdr3_aa: CASSYSGGSSYEQYF
cdr3_nt: TGTGCCAGCAGTTACAGCGGCGGGAGCTCCTACGAGCAGTACTTC
j_call: TRBJ2-7
clone_size: once
d_call: TRBD2
v_call: TRBV6-5

cdr3_aa: CASSERDSVVGEQFF
cdr3_nt: TGTGCCAGCAGCGAACGGGACAGCGTCGTCGGTGAGCAGTTCTTC
j_call: TRBJ2-1
clone_size: .
d_call: TRBD1
v_call: TRBV11-3

cdr3_aa: CASSAVGVEAFF
cdr3_nt: TGTGCCAGCTCAGCGGTCGGGGTCGAAGCTTTCTTT
j_call: TRBJ1-1
clone_size: .
d_call: .
v_call: TRBV18

cdr3_aa: CASSPVAVNYGYTF
cdr3_nt: TGTGCCAGCTCACCGGTTGCAGTAAACTATGGCTACACCTTC
j_call: TRBJ1-2
clone_size: .
d_call: .
v_call: TRBV18

cdr3_aa: CASSPIQETQYF
cdr3_nt: TGTGCCAGCTCACCAATACAAGAGACCCAGTACTTC
j_call: TRBJ2-5
clone_size: .
d_call: .
v_call: TRBV18

cdr3_aa: CASSSTGIWTGELFF
cdr3_nt: TGTGCCAGCAGTTCGACAGGAATCTGGACCGGGGAGCTGTTTTTT
j_call: TRBJ2-2
clone_size: .
d_call: .
v_call: TRBV28

cdr3_aa: CASSHRTVLGEQYF
cdr3_nt: TGTGCCAGCAGCCACCGGACAGTCCTCGGAGAGCAGTACTTC
j_call: TRBJ2-7
clone_size: .
d_call: .
v_call: TRBV3-1/TRBV3-2

cdr3_aa: CASRETGYQTYEQYF
cdr3_nt: TGTGCCAGCAGAGAGACAGGGTACCAGACCTACGAGCAGTACTTC
j_call: TRBJ2-7
clone_size: medium-sized
d_call: TRBD1
v_call: TRBV27

cdr3_aa: CAWSWVRGGPGYEQYF
cdr3_nt: TGTGCCTGGAGTTGGGTCAGGGGAGGGCCGGGCTACGAGCAGTACTTC
j_call: TRBJ2-7
clone_size: .
d_call: .
v_call: TRBV30

cdr3_aa: CASSSGQRSGNTIYF
cdr3_nt: TGTGCCAGCAGCTCGGGACAGCGCTCTGGAAACACCATATATTTT
j_call: TRBJ1-3
clone_size: .
d_call: TRBD1
v_call: TRBV5-6

cdr3_aa: CATTGTDQGAPDTGELFF
cdr3_nt: TGTGCCACCACCGGGACGGACCAGGGGGCCCCTGACACCGGGGAGCTGTTTTTT
j_call: TRBJ2-2
clone_size: once
d_call: TRBD1
v_call: TRBV10-3

cdr3_aa: CASSQDWAGVRMNTEAFF
cdr3_nt: TGTGCCAGCAGCCAAGATTGGGCGGGAGTACGCATGAACACTGAAGCTTTCTTT
j_call: TRBJ1-1
clone_size: .
d_call: .
v_call: TRBV14

cdr3_aa: CAWSVLGGQPQHF
cdr3_nt: TGTGCCTGGAGTGTACTCGGTGGTCAGCCCCAGCATTTT
j_call: TRBJ1-5
clone_size: .
d_call: .
v_call: TRBV30

cdr3_aa: CASSFGTGGEEYGYTF
cdr3_nt: TGTGCCAGCAGTTTCGGGACAGGGGGCGAGGAATATGGCTACACCTTC
j_call: TRBJ1-2
clone_size: .
d_call: TRBD1
v_call: TRBV6-5

cdr3_aa: CASSGTRTEAFF
cdr3_nt: TGTGCCAGCAGTGGGACACGCACTGAAGCTTTCTTT
j_call: TRBJ1-1
clone_size: few
d_call: .
v_call: TRBV2

cdr3_aa: CASSLQGPHTEAFF
cdr3_nt: TGTGCCAGCAGCCTACAGGGTCCCCACACTGAAGCTTTCTTT
j_call: TRBJ1-1
clone_size: .
d_call: .
v_call: TRBV3-1/TRBV3-2

cdr3_aa: CASSLPAGITKETQYF
cdr3_nt: TGTGCCAGCAGCTTACCGGCAGGGATCACAAAAGAGACCCAGTACTTC
j_call: TRBJ2-5
clone_size: few
d_call: .
v_call: TRBV7-9

cdr3_aa: CASSLGGGLPQHF
cdr3_nt: TGTGCCAGCAGTTTGGGAGGGGGGCTGCCCCAGCATTTT
j_call: TRBJ1-5
clone_size: .
d_call: .
v_call: TRBV27

cdr3_aa: CASSVGAGPNEQFF
cdr3_nt: TGTGCCAGCAGTGTGGGTGCGGGGCCGAATGAGCAGTTCTTC
j_call: TRBJ2-1
clone_size: .
d_call: .
v_call: TRBV25-1

cdr3_aa: CASSLGLKETQYF
cdr3_nt: TGTGCCAGCAGTTTAGGACTGAAAGAGACCCAGTACTTC
j_call: TRBJ2-5
clone_size: .
d_call: .
v_call: TRBV12-3/TRBV12-4